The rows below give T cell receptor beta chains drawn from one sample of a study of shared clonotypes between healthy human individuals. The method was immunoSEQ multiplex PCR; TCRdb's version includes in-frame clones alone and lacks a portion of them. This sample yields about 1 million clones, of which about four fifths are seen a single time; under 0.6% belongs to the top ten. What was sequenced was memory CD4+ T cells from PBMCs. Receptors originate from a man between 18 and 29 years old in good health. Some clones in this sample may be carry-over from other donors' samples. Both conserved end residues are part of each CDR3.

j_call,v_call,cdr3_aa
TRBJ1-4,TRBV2,CASSSSEKLFF
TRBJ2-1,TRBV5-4,CASSRGSSGPYNEQFF
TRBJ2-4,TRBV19,CASSPWGRQLAKNIQYF
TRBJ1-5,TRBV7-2,CASSLDGGGKPQHF
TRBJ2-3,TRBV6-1,CASSLEAPFTDTQYF
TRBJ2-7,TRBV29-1,CSGSGSTYEQYF
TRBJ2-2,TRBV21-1,CARVTTSGRPGELFF
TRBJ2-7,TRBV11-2,CASTLGPGTRGAYEQYF
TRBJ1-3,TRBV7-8,CASSSGHSGNTIYF
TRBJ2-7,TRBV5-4,CASSEVEAYEQYF
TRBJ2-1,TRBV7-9,CASSPSGGLYNEQFF
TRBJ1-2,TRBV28,CASSFSGRIYGYTF
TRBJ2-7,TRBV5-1,CASSLGGVETYEQYF
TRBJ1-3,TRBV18,CASSQARSGNTIYF
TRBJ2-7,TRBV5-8,CASSLEGQTPHEQYF
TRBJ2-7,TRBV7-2,CASSLGLILNYEQYF
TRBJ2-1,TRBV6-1,CASSEVGRGPSNEQFF
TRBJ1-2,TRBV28,CASSPPHRNGYTF
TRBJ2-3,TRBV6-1,CASSGWGQLTDTQYF
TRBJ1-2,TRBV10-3,CAISAGQDYGYTF
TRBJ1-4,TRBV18,CASSPQRGGTNEKLFF
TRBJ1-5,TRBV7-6,CASSPGQAQMPQHF
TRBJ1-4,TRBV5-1,CASSLKPPGTNEKLFF
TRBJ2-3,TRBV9,CASSVLGGVEDTQYF
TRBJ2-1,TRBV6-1,CASSGQGRNEQFF
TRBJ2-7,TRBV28,CASSLRGAGAHEQYF
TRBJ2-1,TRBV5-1,CASSLGATSNEQFF
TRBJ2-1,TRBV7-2,CASSQGSWYNEQFF
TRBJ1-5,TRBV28,CASSLMGPRNQPQHF
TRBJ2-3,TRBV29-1,CSVAGIMTDTQYF
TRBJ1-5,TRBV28,CASSPPALAQHF
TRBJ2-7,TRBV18,CASSPGQGLTYEQYF
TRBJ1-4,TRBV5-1,CASSLVSGGEKLFF
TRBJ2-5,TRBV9,CASSNRGSGAVKETQYF
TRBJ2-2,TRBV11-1,CASSLRLASTGELFF
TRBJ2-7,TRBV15,CATSRDGFSAYEQYF
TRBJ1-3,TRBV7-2,CASSPRGVRGNTIYF
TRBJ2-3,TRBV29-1,CSVRRERVDTQYF
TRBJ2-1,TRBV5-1,CASSLDRGAYYNEQFF
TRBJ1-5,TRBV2,CASSKGLGNQPQHF
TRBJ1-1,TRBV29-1,CSVAKQLNTEAFF
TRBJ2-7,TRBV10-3,CAIRETSGSYEQYF
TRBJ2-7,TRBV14,CASSQSLADKQYF
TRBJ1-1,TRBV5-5,CASSSTGWDTEAFF
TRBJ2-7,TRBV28,CASTMTGTVYEQYF
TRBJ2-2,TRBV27,CASSLSRASNTGELFF
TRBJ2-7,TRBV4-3,CASSLPGTSLYYEQYF
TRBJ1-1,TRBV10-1,CARRRAPGWRMAEAFF
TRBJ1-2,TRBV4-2,CASSQGTVYGYTF
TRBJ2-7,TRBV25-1,CASRGDRAYEQYF
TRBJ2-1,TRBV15,CATSRGTSGRAREQFF
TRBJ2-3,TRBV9,CASSVWLGGPDTQYF
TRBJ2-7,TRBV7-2,CASSSRGLDSYEQYF
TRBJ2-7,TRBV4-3,CASSQQTQGIPYEQYF
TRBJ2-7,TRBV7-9,CASSFSAGEQYF
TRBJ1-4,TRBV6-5,CASSLDRRGEKLFF
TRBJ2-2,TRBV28,CASSLRTGYTGELFF
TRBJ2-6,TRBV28,CASSLPSGTGANVLTF
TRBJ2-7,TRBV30,CAWSVADLYF